The 2 T cell receptor beta chains below come from one sample, sequenced in a study of blood T cell repertoires in COVID-19. Method: immunoSEQ multiplex PCR; TCRdb's copy keeps in-frame clones and lacks some. The sample includes roughly 10,000 clones, roughly nine tenths of them seen just once. Sequenced: peripheral blood. The origin of the receptors is a man aged 25-45 years with active or convalescent COVID-19.

In its sample, this clone is large. V usage is TRBV19 and J usage is TRBJ1-1; no reliable D call. The length of the CDR3 is 15 residues. V lost 6 bases, J lost 1 base, and 15 bases lay in between. Germline V gene data show CDR1 as LNHDA and CDR2 as SQIVND (reference sequence). Written as DNA, the CDR3 is TGTGCCAGTAGACCCCAAGGAGGAGGGAACACTGAAGCTTTCTTT. Translated, it gives CASRPQGGGNTEAFF.

This sequence joins TRBV9 and TRBJ2-3; 8 nucleotides match TRBD2. The CDR3 is 15 amino acids. After removal of 0 bases from V and 4 bases from J, the junction contained 4 bases not matched to a gene. Per germline, CDR1 SGDLS and CDR2 YYNGEE. This chain's CDR3 is CASSVAGGQADTQYF. The CDR3, as DNA: TGTGCCAGCAGCGTAGCGGGGGGGCAGGCAGATACGCAGTATTTT. The variable domain in full, completed from reference TRBV9 and TRBJ2-3, reads DSGVTQTPKHLITATGQRVTLRCSPRSGDLSVYWYQQSLDQGLQFLIQYYNGEERAKGNILERFSAQQFPDLHSELNLSSLELGDSALYFCASSVAGGQADTQYFGPGTRLTVL.